This T cell receptor (beta chain) originates from a study of shared T cell receptors in the human thymus. Sequenced by immunoSEQ multiplex PCR; TCRdb stores in-frame clones only, minus some. The sample lists approximately 660,000 clones, roughly 90% seen once, with around 0.0099% in the top ten. The CDR3 is 14 residues long. Germline-derived CDR1 and CDR2 are SGHAT and FQDESV (reference sequence). The J segment lost 7 bases and the V segment lost 2 bases, leaving 0 bases of the junction unmatched. In addition, the sample was reused for a study of human thymus T cells. From that second work: The source of the thymus tissue was resections taken during corrective heart surgery. Among thymic and blood repertoires, usage of V and J genes appeared biased. Unrelated individuals reportedly shared highly overlapping thymic TCR repertoires.

The source of this sequence is a boy under three years old with a congenital heart defect. Sequencing was carried out using thymocytes. The chain is built from TRBV11-1 and TRBJ2-1, with 12 bases fitting TRBD2. CDR3 loop: CASSLLAGGNEQFF. CDR3 in DNA: TGTGCCAGCAGCTTACTAGCGGGAGGGAATGAGCAGTTCTTC.